The rows below give T cell receptor beta chains drawn from one sample of a study of blood T cells in healthy people across ages. TCRdb reprocessed the 5' RACE reads with MiXCR, giving one entry per CDR3 protein. The repertoire consists of 800,000 to 1,300,000 distinct CDR3 sequences, with 25% occurring once and the leading ten covering 0.75%. The sample was also reused in another study, on T cells of mothers and their children.

Sequencing used blood. These TCRs come from a girl aged 2 to 10 in good health. The CDR3 runs from the conserved cysteine through the conserved F or W. Fields, in order: V gene, D gene, clone size, J gene, CDR3 protein, CDR3 DNA. D genes are given only for firm matches. Where a row states a size, it is once, few, many or the class of an expanded clone; other rows omit it.

V: TRBV12-3/TRBV12-4
D: .
size: few
J: TRBJ1-5
CDR3: CASSPGEQPQHF
DNA: TGTGCCAGCAGCCCAGGGGAACAGCCCCAGCATTTT

V: TRBV19
D: .
size: few
J: TRBJ1-2
CDR3: CASSIGSGDGYTF
DNA: TGTGCCAGTAGTATAGGGTCAGGGGATGGCTACACCTTC

V: TRBV6-1
D: TRBD2
size: .
J: TRBJ2-3
CDR3: CASSDSGRAQDTQYF
DNA: TGTGCCAGCAGTGATAGCGGGAGGGCCCAAGATACGCAGTATTTT

V: TRBV28
D: .
size: .
J: TRBJ1-2
CDR3: CASSSRELYGYTF
DNA: TGTGCCAGCAGCTCCAGGGAATTATATGGCTACACCTTC

V: TRBV4-1
D: .
size: many
J: TRBJ2-6
CDR3: CASSQEYWANNVLTF
DNA: TGCGCCAGCAGCCAAGAATATTGGGCCAACAACGTCCTGACTTTC

V: TRBV7-8
D: .
size: many
J: TRBJ2-3
CDR3: CASRTGTSTDTQYF
DNA: TGTGCCAGCAGAACCGGGACTAGCACAGATACGCAGTATTTT

V: TRBV28
D: .
size: few
J: TRBJ2-5
CDR3: CASSSPNGEETQYF
DNA: TGTGCCAGCAGTTCCCCGAACGGGGAAGAGACCCAGTACTTC

V: TRBV19
D: .
size: few
J: TRBJ1-2
CDR3: CASKTARGTNYGYTF
DNA: TGTGCCAGTAAAACCGCCAGAGGAACCAACTATGGCTACACCTTC

V: TRBV4-1
D: TRBD2
size: .
J: TRBJ2-7
CDR3: CASSQAMGTSGGQVEQYF
DNA: TGCGCCAGCAGCCAGGCAATGGGGACTAGCGGGGGCCAAGTTGAGCAGTACTTC

V: TRBV7-9
D: TRBD1
size: .
J: TRBJ1-4
CDR3: CASSSRQGAIEKLFF
DNA: TGTGCCAGCAGCTCTCGACAGGGAGCCATAGAAAAACTGTTTTTT

V: TRBV24-1
D: .
size: few
J: TRBJ2-7
CDR3: CATSPDDGPYEQYF
DNA: TGTGCCACCAGTCCAGACGACGGACCCTACGAGCAGTACTTC

V: TRBV20-1
D: TRBD2
size: .
J: TRBJ2-7
CDR3: CSASNFSGGYEQYF
DNA: TGCAGTGCTTCCAATTTTAGCGGGGGATACGAGCAGTACTTC

V: TRBV4-2
D: .
size: .
J: TRBJ2-7
CDR3: CASSQDYRDGYEQYF
DNA: TGTGCCAGCAGCCAAGATTACCGGGACGGGTACGAGCAGTACTTC

V: TRBV2
D: TRBD1
size: few
J: TRBJ2-5
CDR3: CASTQGVAETQYF
DNA: TGTGCCAGCACTCAGGGGGTGGCGGAGACCCAGTACTTC

V: TRBV29-1
D: .
size: few
J: TRBJ2-1
CDR3: CSGAVRGFRGNEQFF
DNA: TGCAGCGGCGCCGTGAGGGGCTTTCGAGGAAATGAGCAGTTCTTC

V: TRBV10-3
D: TRBD1
size: .
J: TRBJ2-3
CDR3: CALRDRSTDTQYF
DNA: TGTGCCCTCCGGGACAGGTCTACAGATACGCAGTATTTT